This T cell receptor (beta chain) stems from a study of cytomegalovirus exposure and HLA in healthy donors. There are 15 residues in the CDR3. With 0 bases removed from V and 3 bases from J, the gap between germline ends came to 10 bases. Per the germline V gene, CDR1 is SGDLS and CDR2 is YYNGEE. The PCR had 60 Vbeta and 13 Jbeta primers. Profiling relied on immunoSEQ multiplex PCR, and the TCRdb table lists in-frame clones only, not all of them. The sample includes about 140,000 clones, approximately 70% of them seen just once. This receptor was taken from a woman aged 60-75 years in good health and CMV-seropositive. The V gene is TRBV9, the J gene TRBJ2-1; a possible D gene is TRBD1 (5 bases). The sequenced sample was PBMCs. CDR3: CASSVGRGSYNEQFF. In DNA, the CDR3 is TGTGCCAGCAGCGTAGGAAGGGGTAGCTACAATGAGCAGTTCTTC.